This T cell receptor (beta chain) was recorded in a study of cytomegalovirus exposure and HLA in healthy donors. Study information: Around 79 million unique TCRs, all from HLA-typed donors, were included in an early release of the data.

Germline lookup yields CDR1 KGHSH and CDR2 LQKENI. The CDR3 loop spans 15 amino acids. Unmatched junction bases numbered 7, after V lost 0 bases and J lost 5 bases. A word on this clone: Its antigen is currently unknown.

It was with 60 Vbeta and 13 Jbeta primers that the PCR ran. Methods used by the authors: The authors later counted around 80 million unique TCR beta chains, around 9.9 million of them shared. The protocol was immunoSEQ multiplex PCR, while the TCRdb copy is restricted to in-frame clones and leaves out a portion. V and J calls and clone size are copied from that table; D and trimming were computed from the DNA. The sample has fewer than 200,000 clones, roughly 84% seen once. General study points: Later analysis associated a missense DCLRE1C variant with TCR beta V- and J-gene trimming. Donors belonging to an Asian-associated ancestry cluster reportedly showed fewer N-insertions in productive TCRs than the approximately 640-donor mean, according to what a later analysis found.

This receptor was obtained from a male donor in good health and CMV-seronegative. The chain couples TRBV18 to TRBJ2-7; 7 bases map to TRBD1. The sample taken for sequencing was PBMCs. The CDR3 region is CASSPPVDRLDEQYF. DNA of the CDR3: TGTGCCAGCTCACCACCCGTGGACAGGCTCGACGAGCAGTACTTC.